These T cell receptor beta chains were read from a single sample in a study of beta chain features in type 1 diabetes. Sequencing used immunoSEQ multiplex PCR; TCRdb keeps in-frame clones, though not all of them. The sample consists of around 450,000 clones, about 10% of them appearing once. The sample consisted of naive CD4+ T cells from blood. The source of these receptors is a woman aged 18-29 years in good health. The CDR3 runs from the conserved cysteine through the conserved F or W. The order of the fields is D gene, J gene, clone size, V gene, CDR3 protein, CDR3 DNA. D genes are given only for firm matches. Some rows mark clone size as missing; the rest say once, few, many or name a class of expanded clone.

d_gene: NA
j_gene: TRBJ1-2
abundance: few
v_gene: TRBV2
CDR3aa: CASSAESRDGYTF
CDR3nt: TGTGCCAGCAGCGCTGAGTCGAGGGATGGCTACACCTTC

d_gene: NA
j_gene: TRBJ1-1
abundance: few
v_gene: TRBV6-1
CDR3aa: CASRETGENTEAFF
CDR3nt: TGTGCCAGCAGGGAAACGGGTGAGAACACTGAAGCTTTCTTT

d_gene: TRBD1
j_gene: TRBJ2-1
abundance: NA
v_gene: TRBV4-2
CDR3aa: CASSLQTLDRARRREQFF
CDR3nt: TGTGCCAGCAGCCTCCAAACCTTGGACAGGGCTAGGCGTCGTGAGCAGTTCTTC

d_gene: TRBD1
j_gene: TRBJ1-6
abundance: NA
v_gene: TRBV4-3
CDR3aa: CASSQEQGANSPLHF
CDR3nt: TGCGCCAGCAGCCAAGAGCAGGGGGCCAATTCACCCCTCCACTTT

d_gene: NA
j_gene: TRBJ2-3
abundance: NA
v_gene: TRBV5-1
CDR3aa: CASKDAPEPVTQYF
CDR3nt: TGCGCCAGCAAAGATGCCCCCGAACCAGTTACGCAGTATTTT

d_gene: NA
j_gene: TRBJ2-5
abundance: few
v_gene: TRBV6-6
CDR3aa: CASSYRETQYF
CDR3nt: TGTGCCAGCAGTTACCGTGAGACCCAGTACTTC

d_gene: NA
j_gene: TRBJ2-1
abundance: few
v_gene: TRBV7-2
CDR3aa: CASSFLIDLEQFF
CDR3nt: TGTGCCAGCAGCTTCCTAATAGATCTTGAGCAGTTCTTC

d_gene: NA
j_gene: TRBJ2-1
abundance: few
v_gene: TRBV29-1
CDR3aa: CSGSGSYNEQFF
CDR3nt: TGCAGCGGTAGCGGCTCCTACAATGAGCAGTTCTTC

d_gene: TRBD2
j_gene: TRBJ2-5
abundance: few
v_gene: TRBV9
CDR3aa: CASSVASSGVYQETQYF
CDR3nt: TGTGCCAGCAGCGTAGCGTCTAGCGGGGTCTACCAAGAGACCCAGTACTTC

d_gene: NA
j_gene: TRBJ1-1
abundance: NA
v_gene: TRBV4-1
CDR3aa: CASSQSRGAGYTEAFF
CDR3nt: TGCGCCAGCAGCCAATCGAGGGGGGCTGGGTACACTGAAGCTTTCTTT

d_gene: NA
j_gene: TRBJ2-1
abundance: few
v_gene: TRBV10-3
CDR3aa: CAISELGAGTDNEQFF
CDR3nt: TGTGCCATCAGTGAGCTGGGGGCCGGAACGGACAATGAGCAGTTCTTC

d_gene: TRBD1
j_gene: TRBJ2-1
abundance: NA
v_gene: TRBV5-1
CDR3aa: CASSRDRDEQFF
CDR3nt: TGCGCCAGCAGCCGGGACAGGGATGAGCAGTTCTTC

d_gene: NA
j_gene: TRBJ2-1
abundance: NA
v_gene: TRBV4-2
CDR3aa: CASSPQPQGSSYNEQFF
CDR3nt: TGTGCCAGCAGCCCTCAACCCCAGGGGAGCTCCTACAATGAGCAGTTCTTC

d_gene: NA
j_gene: TRBJ2-5
abundance: few
v_gene: TRBV5-4
CDR3aa: CASRQGTTETQYF
CDR3nt: TGTGCCAGCAGGCAAGGGACAACTGAGACCCAGTACTTC

d_gene: NA
j_gene: TRBJ2-5
abundance: few
v_gene: TRBV2
CDR3aa: CASKTVGETQYF
CDR3nt: TGTGCCAGCAAAACCGTTGGTGAGACCCAGTACTTC

d_gene: NA
j_gene: TRBJ1-2
abundance: NA
v_gene: TRBV7-2
CDR3aa: CASSLDAPTGIEGYTF
CDR3nt: TGTGCCAGCAGCTTAGATGCGCCTACCGGGATCGAGGGCTACACCTTC

d_gene: NA
j_gene: TRBJ2-1
abundance: NA
v_gene: TRBV7-9
CDR3aa: CASRSYSYNEQFF
CDR3nt: TGTGCCAGCCGGAGTTACTCCTACAATGAGCAGTTCTTC

d_gene: NA
j_gene: TRBJ1-6
abundance: few
v_gene: TRBV15
CDR3aa: CATSRDKDNSPLHF
CDR3nt: TGTGCCACCAGCAGAGACAAGGATAATTCACCCCTCCACTTT

d_gene: TRBD2
j_gene: TRBJ2-1
abundance: NA
v_gene: TRBV20-1
CDR3aa: CSASGLVEQFF
CDR3nt: TGCAGTGCCTCCGGACTAGTTGAGCAGTTCTTC

d_gene: TRBD1
j_gene: TRBJ1-1
abundance: NA
v_gene: TRBV2
CDR3aa: CASRDREPEAFF
CDR3nt: TGTGCCAGCAGAGACAGGGAACCTGAAGCTTTCTTT

d_gene: NA
j_gene: TRBJ1-5
abundance: few
v_gene: TRBV5-1
CDR3aa: CASSLDTGNQPQHF
CDR3nt: TGCGCCAGCAGCTTGGATACAGGCAATCAGCCCCAGCATTTT

d_gene: NA
j_gene: TRBJ2-7
abundance: NA
v_gene: TRBV30
CDR3aa: CAWSWGAGDYEQYF
CDR3nt: TGTGCCTGGAGTTGGGGGGCAGGTGACTACGAGCAGTACTTC

d_gene: NA
j_gene: TRBJ2-2
abundance: NA
v_gene: TRBV29-1
CDR3aa: CSVERGSNTGELFF
CDR3nt: TGCAGCGTTGAGAGGGGGTCGAACACCGGGGAGCTGTTTTTT

d_gene: NA
j_gene: TRBJ1-2
abundance: NA
v_gene: TRBV30
CDR3aa: CAWSGRGRTGRGYTF
CDR3nt: TGTGCCTGGAGTGGACGGGGTCGGACGGGCCGAGGCTACACCTTC

d_gene: NA
j_gene: TRBJ2-1
abundance: few
v_gene: TRBV7-3
CDR3aa: CASSLRGPSYNEQFF
CDR3nt: TGTGCCAGCAGTCTGCGGGGACCCTCCTACAATGAGCAGTTCTTC

d_gene: NA
j_gene: TRBJ2-5
abundance: many
v_gene: TRBV25-1
CDR3aa: CASSAQETQYF
CDR3nt: TGTGCCAGCAGTGCCCAAGAGACCCAGTACTTC

d_gene: NA
j_gene: TRBJ1-6
abundance: NA
v_gene: TRBV5-1
CDR3aa: CASSLAGQQYNSPLHF
CDR3nt: TGCGCCAGCAGCTTGGCAGGACAGCAATATAATTCACCCCTCCACTTT

d_gene: NA
j_gene: TRBJ2-2
abundance: NA
v_gene: TRBV14
CDR3aa: CASSQGPPGELFF
CDR3nt: TGTGCCAGCAGCCAAGGCCCACCCGGGGAGCTGTTTTTT

d_gene: NA
j_gene: TRBJ2-1
abundance: NA
v_gene: TRBV5-1
CDR3aa: CASSWGDRGEQFF
CDR3nt: TGCGCCAGCAGCTGGGGGGACCGAGGGGAGCAGTTCTTC

d_gene: TRBD2
j_gene: TRBJ2-1
abundance: once
v_gene: TRBV7-2
CDR3aa: CASSLAFSGRALGSNEQFF
CDR3nt: TGTGCCAGCAGCTTAGCATTTAGCGGGAGGGCGTTAGGATCGAATGAGCAGTTCTTC

d_gene: NA
j_gene: TRBJ2-1
abundance: NA
v_gene: TRBV2
CDR3aa: CASSAALYNEQFF
CDR3nt: TGTGCCAGCAGTGCGGCACTCTACAATGAGCAGTTCTTC

d_gene: NA
j_gene: TRBJ2-1
abundance: NA
v_gene: TRBV2
CDR3aa: CASSEWRGNEQFF
CDR3nt: TGTGCCAGCAGTGAATGGCGAGGCAATGAGCAGTTCTTC

d_gene: NA
j_gene: TRBJ1-5
abundance: many
v_gene: TRBV30
CDR3aa: CAWSANQPQHF
CDR3nt: TGTGCCTGGAGTGCCAATCAGCCCCAGCATTTT

d_gene: TRBD2
j_gene: TRBJ2-3
abundance: NA
v_gene: TRBV14
CDR3aa: CASSARGGPNTDTQYF
CDR3nt: TGTGCCAGCAGCGCGCGCGGGGGGCCAAACACAGATACGCAGTATTTT

d_gene: NA
j_gene: TRBJ1-1
abundance: few
v_gene: TRBV29-1
CDR3aa: CSVNDYRDMNTEAFF
CDR3nt: TGCAGCGTGAACGACTACAGGGACATGAACACTGAAGCTTTCTTT

d_gene: NA
j_gene: TRBJ2-1
abundance: NA
v_gene: TRBV29-1
CDR3aa: CSVRTVLNYNEQFF
CDR3nt: TGCAGCGTTCGGACGGTCCTTAACTACAATGAGCAGTTCTTC

d_gene: NA
j_gene: TRBJ1-4
abundance: NA
v_gene: TRBV29-1
CDR3aa: CSVISPTNEKLFF
CDR3nt: TGCAGCGTTATAAGCCCAACTAATGAAAAACTGTTTTTT

d_gene: TRBD1
j_gene: TRBJ2-1
abundance: few
v_gene: TRBV6-5
CDR3aa: CASSLDRGYYNEQFF
CDR3nt: TGTGCCAGCAGTTTGGACAGGGGGTACTACAATGAGCAGTTCTTC

d_gene: NA
j_gene: TRBJ1-2
abundance: many
v_gene: TRBV30
CDR3aa: CAWSPNDSGYTF
CDR3nt: TGTGCCTGGAGTCCAAACGATTCTGGCTACACCTTC

d_gene: TRBD2
j_gene: TRBJ2-1
abundance: NA
v_gene: TRBV23-1
CDR3aa: CASSQSFPGQRTSGIPLNEQFF
CDR3nt: TGCGCCAGCAGTCAATCCTTCCCGGGACAGCGGACTAGCGGGATACCGCTGAATGAGCAGTTCTTC

d_gene: NA
j_gene: TRBJ2-3
abundance: few
v_gene: TRBV6-5
CDR3aa: CASSYVSQFGATQYF
CDR3nt: TGTGCCAGCAGTTATGTGTCGCAGTTCGGGGCTACGCAGTATTTT

d_gene: TRBD2
j_gene: TRBJ2-7
abundance: NA
v_gene: TRBV15
CDR3aa: CAVSRGLAGGYEQYF
CDR3nt: TGTGCCGTGTCGCGAGGACTAGCGGGAGGATACGAGCAGTACTTC

d_gene: NA
j_gene: TRBJ2-7
abundance: few
v_gene: TRBV29-1
CDR3aa: CSVEEGTTYHEQYF
CDR3nt: TGCAGCGTTGAAGAGGGGACGACCTACCACGAGCAGTACTTC

d_gene: NA
j_gene: TRBJ1-2
abundance: NA
v_gene: TRBV7-2
CDR3aa: CASSLVMLPQGGSGYTF
CDR3nt: TGTGCCAGCAGCTTAGTAATGCTCCCGCAGGGTGGTAGTGGCTACACCTTC

d_gene: NA
j_gene: TRBJ2-3
abundance: few
v_gene: TRBV29-1
CDR3aa: CSVPDRPSTDTQYF
CDR3nt: TGCAGCGTGCCCGACAGACCGAGCACAGATACGCAGTATTTT